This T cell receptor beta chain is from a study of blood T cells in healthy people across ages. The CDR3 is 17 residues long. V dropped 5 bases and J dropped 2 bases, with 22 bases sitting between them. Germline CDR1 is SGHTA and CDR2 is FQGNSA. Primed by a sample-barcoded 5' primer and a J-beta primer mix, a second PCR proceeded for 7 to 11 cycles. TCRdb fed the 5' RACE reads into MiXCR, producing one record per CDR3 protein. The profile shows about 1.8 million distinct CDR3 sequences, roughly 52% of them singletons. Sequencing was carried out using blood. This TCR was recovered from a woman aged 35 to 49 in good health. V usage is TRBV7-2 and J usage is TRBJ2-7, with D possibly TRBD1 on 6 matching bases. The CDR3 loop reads CASSISRGSSVAYEQYF. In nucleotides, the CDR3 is TGTGCCAGCAGCATTAGCAGGGGTTCATCTGTAGCCTACGAGCAGTACTTC.